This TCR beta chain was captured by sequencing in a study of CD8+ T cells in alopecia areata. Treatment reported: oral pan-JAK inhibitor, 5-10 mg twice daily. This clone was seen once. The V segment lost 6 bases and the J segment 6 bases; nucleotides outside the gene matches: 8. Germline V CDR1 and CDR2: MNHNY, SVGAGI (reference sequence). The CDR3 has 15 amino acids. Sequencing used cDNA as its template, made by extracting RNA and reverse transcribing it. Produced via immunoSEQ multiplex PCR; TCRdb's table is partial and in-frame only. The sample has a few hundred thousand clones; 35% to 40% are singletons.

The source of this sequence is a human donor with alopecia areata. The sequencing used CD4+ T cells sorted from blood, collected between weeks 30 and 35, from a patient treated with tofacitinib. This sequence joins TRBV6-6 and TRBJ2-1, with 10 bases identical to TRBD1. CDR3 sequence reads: CASRPDRGRGNEQFF. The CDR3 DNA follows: TGTGCCAGCAGGCCTGACAGGGGGCGAGGCAATGAGCAGTTCTTC.